The 31 T cell receptor beta chains listed next were all sequenced from one sample in a study of cytomegalovirus exposure and HLA in healthy donors. With 60 Vbeta and 13 Jbeta primers, the PCR was carried out. Some clones are missing from TCRdb's copy, which holds only in-frame ones; the method was immunoSEQ multiplex PCR. The sample lists tens of thousands of clones, around 60% seen once, with 4.4% in the top ten. Sequencing input: PBMCs. All receptors come from a male donor in good health and CMV-seropositive.

The V gene is TRBV27, the J gene TRBJ2-3; 13 positions agree with TRBD2. CDR1 is MNHEY, CDR2 SMNVEV, per germline (reference sequence). The CDR3 totals 17 residues. Trimming removed 3 bases from V and 5 bases from J; junction bases left unmatched: 8. DNA of the CDR3: TGTGCCAGCAGTTTTCCTGGACTAGCGGGGGCGGTAGATACGCAGTATTTT. It yields the protein CASSFPGLAGAVDTQYF.

The chain employs TRBV19 and TRBJ2-5; 9 bases match TRBD2. This CDR3 is 14 amino acids long. With 5 bases clipped from V and 9 bases from J, the junction kept 10 bases outside the gene matches. The germline gives CDR1 LNHDA, CDR2 SQIVND (reference sequence). The CDR3 coding sequence is TGTGCCAGTAGTCGGGCGGGAGGGAAACCGGCCCAGTACTTC. This codes for CASSRAGGKPAQYF.

This sequence joins TRBV6-6 and TRBJ1-2; D is uncertain. Germline loops: CDR1 MNHNY, CDR2 SVGAGI (reference sequence). The CDR3 totals 13 residues. V lost 2 bases and J lost 8, with 12 bases in between. The CDR3 loop is CASSYERLGGYTF. CDR3 bases: TGTGCCAGCAGTTACGAACGGCTCGGGGGCTACACCTTC.

V usage is TRBV2 and J usage is TRBJ1-5; D remains unclear. The CDR3 runs to 13 residues. V lost 9 bases and J lost 2, with 11 bases in between. Germline CDR1 reads SNHLY; CDR2 reads FYNNEI. CDR3: CASILGRNQPQHF. CDR3 in DNA: TGTGCCAGTATACTGGGCCGCAATCAGCCCCAGCATTTT. The full variable domain, its missing parts supplied by reference TRBV2 and TRBJ1-5, is EPEVTQTPSHQVTQMGQEVILRCVPISNHLYFYWYRQILGQKVEFLVSFYNNEISEKSEIFDDQFSVERPDGSNFTLKIRSTKLEDSAMYFCASILGRNQPQHFGDGTRLSIL.

This clone was seen just once. The gene calls are TRBV28 and TRBJ1-1; 9 bases map to TRBD1. The CDR3 runs 14 residues. Germline V CDR1 and CDR2: MDHEN, SYDVKM. With 11 bases clipped from V and 5 bases from J, the junction kept 12 bases outside the gene matches. The CDR3 coding sequence is TGTGCCTTAAAGAGGAGACAGGGGGGGACTGAAGCTTTCTTT. This encodes CALKRRQGGTEAFF.

V is TRBV7-6 and J is TRBJ2-1, with 7 bases aligning to TRBD2. In germline, CDR1 is SGHVS, CDR2 FNYEAQ. This CDR3 contains 15 residues. Unmatched junction bases numbered 10, after V lost 5 bases and J lost 6 bases. The CDR3 DNA sequence: TGTGCCAGCAGCCCTCTTCGGGGGAGGGCCAATGAGCAGTTCTTC. This sequence encodes CASSPLRGRANEQFF.

The gene calls are TRBV15 and TRBJ1-4, with TRBD1 matching over 8 bases. The V gene end was trimmed by 7 bases and the J gene end by 6 bases; junction bases not matched to a gene: 10. This CDR3 contains 15 residues. Per the germline V gene, CDR1 is LNHNV and CDR2 is YYDKDF (reference sequence). The CDR3 bases are TGTGCCACCACCGTGGGACAGGCCTGGGATGAAAAACTGTTTTTT. Protein product: CATTVGQAWDEKLFF.

The table lists this clone with a few counts. This chain joins TRBV5-1 and TRBJ1-2; perhaps TRBD1 as D (5 bases). The CDR3 spans 13 residues. Germline lookup yields CDR1 SGHRS and CDR2 YFSETQ. Trimming took 0 bases from V and 6 from J, leaving 9 bases between them. The CDR3 is CASSLDRINGYTF. As DNA, the CDR3 is TGCGCCAGCAGCTTGGACAGGATAAATGGCTACACCTTC.

The chain carries TRBV30 and TRBJ1-1, with D uncertain. Deletions cut 0 bases from V and 1 base from J, with 9 bases between. From germline, CDR1 is GTSNPN and CDR2 SVGIG (reference sequence). The CDR3 runs 14 residues. CDR3 sequence: CAWSVGRPNTEAFF. The CDR3 DNA reads as TGTGCCTGGAGTGTGGGCCGACCGAACACTGAAGCTTTCTTT.

This clone was seen a single time. The rearrangement links TRBV6-6 to TRBJ2-1, with D perhaps TRBD2 (5 bases). Germline values: CDR1 MNHNY, CDR2 SVGAGI (reference sequence). Trimming took off 5 bases at V and 4 bases at J, with 9 bases between the two ends. The CDR3 has 13 residues. CDR3 DNA sequence: TGTGCCAGCAGTAGGGAGCGGTACAATGAGCAGTTCTTC. Translation gives CASSRERYNEQFF.

The chain employs TRBV6-6 and TRBJ2-7, with 7 bases matching TRBD1. Germline V gene sequence: CDR1 MNHNY, CDR2 SVGAGI (reference sequence). V dropped 6 bases and J dropped 7; count of bases not matched to a gene: 6. The CDR3 spans 12 residues. The CDR3 loop is CASSRQGGEQYF. The CDR3 DNA sequence: TGTGCCAGCAGCCGACAGGGCGGGGAGCAGTACTTC.

The chain uses TRBV18 and TRBJ1-1; 7 bases are shared with TRBD1. Germline assignment: CDR1 KGHSH and CDR2 LQKENI. The CDR3 loop spans 13 amino acids. J lost 6 bases, V lost 1 base, and 2 bases had no gene match. As DNA, the CDR3 is TGTGCCAGCTCACCACAGCAGGGGGCTGAAGCTTTCTTT. This translates into CASSPQQGAEAFF.

The chain employs TRBV4-2 and TRBJ2-7; TRBD1 is a possible D gene (5 bases). Germline assignment: CDR1 LGHNA and CDR2 YNFKEQ. V dropped 0 bases and J dropped 0 bases, with 15 bases sitting between them. CDR3 size: 17 residues. Here the CDR3 DNA reads TGTGCCAGCAGCCAAGAACAGGCTGTGGGGTCCTCCTACGAGCAGTACTTC. Encoded protein: CASSQEQAVGSSYEQYF.

The chain is built from TRBV18 and TRBJ2-7; 8 bases line up with TRBD2. V lost 0 bases and J lost 4; bases outside the gene matches: 5. Germline V gene sequence: CDR1 KGHSH, CDR2 LQKENI. This CDR3 has 15 residues. CDR3 in amino acids: CASSPPGLERYEQYF. CDR3 DNA: TGTGCCAGCTCACCACCGGGACTAGAGAGGTACGAGCAGTACTTC.

V usage is TRBV5-1 and J usage is TRBJ2-7; maybe TRBD2 (6 bases). Germline V lookup: CDR1 SGHRS, CDR2 YFSETQ. Trimming removed 0 bases at V and 3 bases at J, with 13 bases between. The CDR3 extends over 15 amino acids. The CDR3 DNA follows: TGCGCCAGCAGCTTGGTAGGTAATAGCGGCTACGAGCAGTACTTC. It codes for CASSLVGNSGYEQYF.

This sequence joins TRBV28 and TRBJ1-5; TRBD1 matches 8 bases. The CDR3 loop spans 15 amino acids. Unmatched junction bases numbered 12, after V lost 7 bases and J lost 7 bases. Germline V lookup: CDR1 MDHEN, CDR2 SYDVKM. The CDR3, as DNA: TGTGCCAGCACCCGCACAGGGGGTGGGGGCCAGCCCCAGCATTTT. It translates to CASTRTGGGGQPQHF.

The chain employs TRBV19 and TRBJ2-3; TRBD2 agrees at 7 bases. Trimming took 10 bases from V and 8 from J; bases not matched to a gene: 6. The V gene's germline CDR1 is LNHDA and CDR2 SQIVND (reference sequence). The length of the CDR3 is 11 residues. The CDR3 here is CAIEREGTQYF. The CDR3 coding sequence is TGTGCCATCGAAAGGGAGGGTACGCAGTATTTT.

The chain employs TRBV10-1 and TRBJ1-5; D remains ambiguous. The CDR3 covers 10 residues. Germline loops: CDR1 WNHNN, CDR2 SYGVQD (reference sequence). The V end lost 8 bases, the J end lost 4 bases, and 3 bases lay between the germline ends. The CDR3 DNA sequence: TGCGCCAGCCTGAATCAGCCCCAGCATTTT. As protein: CASLNQPQHF.

This rearrangement joins TRBV9 to TRBJ1-1; 8 bases align to TRBD1. The germline V gene encodes CDR1 SGDLS and CDR2 YYNGEE. The V segment lost 2 bases and the J segment 10 bases; nucleotides outside the gene matches: 7. The CDR3 sequence is 13 residues long. Written as DNA, the CDR3 is TGTGCCAGCAGCGTGGAGGGCAGGGGGCGAGCTTTCTTT. Its protein product is CASSVEGRGRAFF.

The chain employs TRBV5-4 and TRBJ2-3, with TRBD2 matching 7 bases. V gave up 4 bases and J gave up 0 bases; unmatched junction bases: 8. The CDR3 has 16 amino acids. In germline, CDR1 is SGHNT, CDR2 YYREEE (reference sequence). For the CDR3, the DNA is TGTGCCAGCAGCCCCCCGGGAGCGGGGAGCACAGATACGCAGTATTTT. It codes for CASSPPGAGSTDTQYF.

The gene calls are TRBV11-1 and TRBJ1-1; D perhaps matches TRBD1 (6 bases). Germline V gene sequence: CDR1 SGHAT, CDR2 FQDESV (reference sequence). Trimming shortened V by 5 bases and J by 0 bases, and 13 bases separated the two germline ends. CDR3 size: 15 residues. CDR3 DNA sequence: TGTGCCAGCAGCCCATATAGGGGGATGAACACTGAAGCTTTCTTT. Its protein product is CASSPYRGMNTEAFF.

There are a few counts of this clone. This chain joins TRBV30 and TRBJ2-5, with a tentative D call TRBD2 (6 bases). Germline V gene lookup returns CDR1 GTSNPN and CDR2 SVGIG (reference sequence). CDR3 length: 16 amino acids. The V end lost 0 bases, the J end lost 2 bases, and 16 bases lay between the germline ends. This chain's CDR3 is CAWSVTLGGLQETQYF. CDR3 in DNA: TGTGCCTGGAGTGTAACCCTCGGGGGTCTGCAAGAGACCCAGTACTTC.

This clone was detected only a few times. This chain's CDR3 is CAWSPPDRPNTGELFF. CDR3 in DNA: TGTGCCTGGAGTCCCCCGGACAGGCCGAACACCGGGGAGCTGTTTTTT. The V gene is TRBV30, the J gene TRBJ2-2, with TRBD1 matching 7 bases. The V segment lost 2 bases and the J segment 0 bases; nucleotides outside the gene matches: 6. The germline V gene encodes CDR1 GTSNPN and CDR2 SVGIG (reference sequence). This CDR3 comprises 16 residues.

The chain combines TRBV19 with TRBJ2-1; TRBD2 agrees at 8 bases. V gave up 5 bases and J gave up 8 bases; unmatched junction bases: 17. The germline V gene has CDR1 LNHDA and CDR2 SQIVND (reference sequence). The CDR3 is 17 residues long. The CDR3 region has the DNA TGTGCCAGTAGTTTGGGCACTAGCGGCCCCCAAGGGGATGAGCAGTTCTTC. This codes for CASSLGTSGPQGDEQFF.

In its sample, this clone was seen a few times. This chain connects TRBV5-4 to TRBJ2-1; 7 bases fit TRBD2. V lost 0 bases, J lost 5 bases, and 11 bases stayed unmatched. CDR1 is SGHNT, CDR2 YYREEE, per germline (reference sequence). This CDR3 spans 17 amino acids. CDR3 in DNA: TGTGCCAGCAGCTTGGGGCGGGAGAGGGGCCTAAACAATGAGCAGTTCTTC. It codes for CASSLGRERGLNNEQFF.

This clone was detected once. The chain joins TRBV1 to TRBJ2-3; the D call in the table, TRBD2, was not verified against the DNA. TRBV1 represents a pseudogene. The CDR3 has 19 amino acids. The CDR3 sequence is CTSSHEKEGCPSCRDTQYF. CDR3 nucleotides: TGCACCAGCAGCCACGAGAAGGAGGGCTGCCCAAGTTGTAGGGATACGCAGTATTTT.

CDR3 nucleotide sequence: TGTGCCAGCAGCCCCCGCTTCCCCGGACAGGAGCCCGGGGAGCTGTTTTTT. It translates to CASSPRFPGQEPGELFF. The J gene is TRBJ2-2, the V gene TRBV9, with 7 bases that match TRBD1. The germline CDR1 and CDR2 sequences are SGDLS and YYNGEE. J lost 6 bases, V lost 4 bases, and 15 bases had no gene match. This CDR3 has 17 residues.

The chain links TRBV5-5 to TRBJ2-7; 8 nucleotides line up with TRBD1. Germline lookup yields CDR1 SGHKS and CDR2 YYEKEE (reference sequence). The CDR3 totals 14 residues. V trimming: 2 bases; J trimming: 6 bases; junction bases outside the gene matches: 7. CDR3 bases: TGTGCCAGCAGCTTCCGGGGACAGGCGGTCGAGCAGTACTTC. This encodes CASSFRGQAVEQYF.

The rearrangement joins TRBV29-1 to TRBJ2-2, with 7 bases that match TRBD2. V dropped 6 bases and J dropped 7; count of bases not matched to a gene: 14. From germline, CDR1 is SQVTM and CDR2 ANQGSEA. This CDR3 contains 15 residues. The CDR3 spells CSVGGGPGDVGELFF. DNA for the CDR3: TGCAGCGTGGGGGGAGGGCCGGGGGACGTCGGGGAGCTGTTTTTT.

The rearrangement links TRBV6-5 to TRBJ1-3, with unresolved D. CDR1 is MNHEY, CDR2 SVGAGI, per germline. The CDR3 covers 14 residues. V lost 2 bases and J lost 1, with 6 bases in between. CDR3 bases: TGTGCCAGCAGTTACAGCGAGTCTGGAAACACCATATATTTT. It specifies CASSYSESGNTIYF.

This clone was recorded only once. The chain employs TRBV7-3 and TRBJ2-2; a possible D gene is TRBD2 (5 bases). The CDR3 contains 16 residues. Germline V CDR1 and CDR2: SGHTA, FQGTGA. V was shortened by 1 base and J by 4 bases, with 13 bases between the two germline ends. CDR3 DNA: TGTGCCAGCAGCTTAAATCGGGATCGGGTCACCGGGGAGCTGTTTTTT. Translated: CASSLNRDRVTGELFF.